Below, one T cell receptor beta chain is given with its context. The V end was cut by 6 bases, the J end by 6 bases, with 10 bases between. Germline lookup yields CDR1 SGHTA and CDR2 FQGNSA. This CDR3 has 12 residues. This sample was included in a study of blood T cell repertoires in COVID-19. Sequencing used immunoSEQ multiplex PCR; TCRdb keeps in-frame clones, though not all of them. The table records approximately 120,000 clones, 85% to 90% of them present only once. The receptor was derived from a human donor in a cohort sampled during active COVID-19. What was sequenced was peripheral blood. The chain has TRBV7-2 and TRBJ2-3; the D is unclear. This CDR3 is CASRTPPDTQYF. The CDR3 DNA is TGTGCCAGCAGAACACCTCCGGATACGCAGTATTTT. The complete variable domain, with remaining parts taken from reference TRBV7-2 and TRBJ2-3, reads GAGVSQSPSNKVTEKGKDVELRCDPISGHTALYWYRQSLGQGLEFLIYFQGNSAPDKSGLPSDRFSAERTGGSVSTLTIQRTQQEDSAVYLCASRTPPDTQYFGPGTRLTVL.